The clone carrying this TCR beta chain has just a few counts. Antigen specificity is unknown. The authors reverse transcribed all of the isolated RNA, so sequencing captured expressed TCRB transcripts. Method: immunoSEQ multiplex PCR; TCRdb's copy keeps in-frame clones and lacks some. The sample has about 140,000 clones, around a tenth seen once. This record belongs to a study of beta chain features in type 1 diabetes. The overall study: Healthy donors and patients had similar age, gender and cell yields. Regarding the study as a whole: Among patients with Type 1 diabetes, TCRB CDR3s were moderately but significantly shorter in every one of the four CD4+ subsets.

Germline CDR1 is SGHTA and CDR2 is FQGNSA. Trimming shortened V by 7 bases and J by 5 bases, and 17 bases separated the two germline ends. The CDR3 consists of 14 residues. Based on CD45RO/CCR7/CD25/CD127/CD95/CD27, CD4+ regulatory, stem cell-like memory, naive and central memory cells were sorted. Post-sort purity exceeded 95% for all sorted populations. Input material: central memory CD4+ T cells from blood. This chain links TRBV7-2 with TRBJ1-1; no reliable D call. This receptor was identified in a middle-aged woman in good health. The CDR3 DNA sequence: TGTGCCAGCATCGCGAACGGACTTTGGACTGAAGCTTTCTTT. Translating it yields CASIANGLWTEAFF. Combining the CDR3 with reference TRBV7-2 and TRBJ1-1 gives the whole variable domain GAGVSQSPSNKVTEKGKDVELRCDPISGHTALYWYRQSLGQGLEFLIYFQGNSAPDKSGLPSDRFSAERTGGSVSTLTIQRTQQEDSAVYLCASIANGLWTEAFFGQGTRLTVV.